This TCR beta chain was recovered during a study of Graves' ophthalmopathy and Graves' hyperthyroidism. Study outcomes and limitations: Forecasting of ophthalmopathy progression by the model achieved approximately 70% sensitivity and roughly 75% specificity. Sensitivity of 85% to 90% and specificity of nearly 82% were achieved when a 13-signature model separated ophthalmopathy from stable hyperthyroidism.

At least ten counts were recorded for this clonotype. Its cognate antigen is unknown. CDR3 length: 16 residues. The V end lost 3 bases, the J end lost 6 bases, and 20 bases lay between the germline ends. Germline values: CDR1 LGHNT, CDR2 FRNRAP. RNA transcripts were the template, and TCR beta CDR3 regions were amplified from them. HTBI primers primed a first-round RT-PCR, and a second-round multiplex PCR followed. Using its own MiXCR run on the multiplex PCR reads, TCRdb lists one record per CDR3 protein. The data contain roughly 500,000 distinct CDR3 sequences, around 14% of them singletons. Additional autoimmune diseases, uncontrolled infections, pregnancy or lactation disqualified patients.

The chain links TRBV12-5 to TRBJ1-2, with D possibly TRBD1 on 6 matching bases. Sequences were obtained from blood. The receptor comes from a woman aged 25-40 years with Graves' ophthalmopathy. The CDR3, as DNA: TGTGCTAGTGGTTTAGTCACAGGGACTACGAGTCATGGCTACACCTTC. Translated: CASGLVTGTTSHGYTF. The full variable domain, its missing parts supplied by reference TRBV12-5 and TRBJ1-2, is DARVTQTPRHKVTEMGQEVTMRCQPILGHNTVFWYRQTMMQGLELLAYFRNRAPLDDSGMPKDRFSAEMPDATLATLKIQPSEPRDSAVYFCASGLVTGTTSHGYTFGSGTRLTVV.